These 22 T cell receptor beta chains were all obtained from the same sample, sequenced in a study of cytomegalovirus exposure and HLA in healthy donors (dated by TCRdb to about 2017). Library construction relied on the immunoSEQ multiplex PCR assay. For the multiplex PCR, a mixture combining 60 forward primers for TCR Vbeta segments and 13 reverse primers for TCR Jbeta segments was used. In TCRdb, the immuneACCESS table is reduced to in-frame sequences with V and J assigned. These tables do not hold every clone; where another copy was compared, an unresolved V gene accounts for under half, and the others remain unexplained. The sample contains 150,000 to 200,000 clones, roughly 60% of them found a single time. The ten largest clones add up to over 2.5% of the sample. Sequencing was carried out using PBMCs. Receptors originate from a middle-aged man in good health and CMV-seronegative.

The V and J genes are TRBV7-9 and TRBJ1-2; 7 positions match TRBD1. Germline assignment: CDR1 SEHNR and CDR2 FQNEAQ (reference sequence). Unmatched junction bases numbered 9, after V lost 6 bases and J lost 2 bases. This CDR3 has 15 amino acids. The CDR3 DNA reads TGTGCCAGCAGTTTTGGGACAGTGAAAAACTATGGCTACACCTTC. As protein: CASSFGTVKNYGYTF.

The CDR3 DNA reads TGTGCCAGCAGCCCCGGGGACAGGGCCTACGAGCAGTACTTC. This sequence encodes CASSPGDRAYEQYF. V usage is TRBV5-4 and J usage is TRBJ2-5, with TRBD1 matching over 9 bases. The last part of the DNA fits TRBJ2-7 better; the J call may be wrong. In germline, CDR1 is SGHNT, CDR2 YYREEE (reference sequence). The CDR3 consists of 14 residues.

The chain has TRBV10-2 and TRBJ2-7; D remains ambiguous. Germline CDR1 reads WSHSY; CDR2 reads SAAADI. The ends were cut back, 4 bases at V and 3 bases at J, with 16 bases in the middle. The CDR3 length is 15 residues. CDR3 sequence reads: CASSGLVLNLYEQYF. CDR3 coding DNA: TGCGCCAGCAGTGGGCTCGTACTAAACCTCTACGAGCAGTACTTC.

CDR3 protein: CASSQGSLGALNQPQHF. DNA for the CDR3: TGCGCCAGCAGCCAAGGCAGCCTAGGGGCATTGAATCAGCCCCAGCATTTT. The chain has TRBV4-1 and TRBJ1-5, with TRBD1 as a possible D gene (5 bases). Between the trimmed V and J ends, which lost 1 base and 4 bases, there was a span of 17 bases. Germline V CDR1 and CDR2: MGHRA, YSYEKL. This CDR3 is built from 17 residues.

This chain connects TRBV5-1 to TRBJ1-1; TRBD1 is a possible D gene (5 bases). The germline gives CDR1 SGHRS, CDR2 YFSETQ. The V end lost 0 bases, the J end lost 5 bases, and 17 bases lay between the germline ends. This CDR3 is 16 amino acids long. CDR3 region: CASSLGFSRGGTEAFF. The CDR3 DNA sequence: TGCGCCAGCAGCTTGGGATTTTCTCGGGGGGGAACTGAAGCTTTCTTT. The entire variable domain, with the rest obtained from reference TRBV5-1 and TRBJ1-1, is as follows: KAGVTQTPRYLIKTRGQQVTLSCSPISGHRSVSWYQQTPGQGLQFLFEYFSETQRNKGNFPGRFSGRQFSNSRSEMNVSTLELGDSALYLCASSLGFSRGGTEAFFGQGTRLTVV.

CDR3: CASSPLWTSGQETQYF. The CDR3 bases are TGCGCCAGCAGCCCCTTATGGACTAGCGGGCAAGAGACCCAGTACTTC. The J gene is TRBJ2-5, the V gene TRBV4-1, with 11 bases identical to TRBD2. V shed 4 bases, J shed 2 bases, and the junction held 6 bases outside the gene matches. The CDR3 has 16 residues. The V gene's germline CDR1 is MGHRA and CDR2 YSYEKL.

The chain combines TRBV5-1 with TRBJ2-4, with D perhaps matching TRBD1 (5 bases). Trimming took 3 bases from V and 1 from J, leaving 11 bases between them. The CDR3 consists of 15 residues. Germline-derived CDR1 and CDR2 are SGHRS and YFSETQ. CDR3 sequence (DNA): TGCGCCAGCAGCTGGGGCCCGGAGGCCAAAAACATTCAGTACTTC. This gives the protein CASSWGPEAKNIQYF.

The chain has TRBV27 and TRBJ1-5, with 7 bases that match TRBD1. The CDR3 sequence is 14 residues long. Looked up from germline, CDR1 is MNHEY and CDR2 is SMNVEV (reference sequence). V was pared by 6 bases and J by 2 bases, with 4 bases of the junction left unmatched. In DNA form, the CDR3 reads TGTGCCAGCAGACCCACAGGGGGCAATCAGCCCCAGCATTTT. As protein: CASRPTGGNQPQHF.

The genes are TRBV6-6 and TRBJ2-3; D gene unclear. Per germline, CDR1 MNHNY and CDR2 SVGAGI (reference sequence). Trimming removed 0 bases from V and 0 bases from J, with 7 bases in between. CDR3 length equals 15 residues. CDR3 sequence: CASSYSGASTDTQYF. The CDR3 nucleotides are TGTGCCAGCAGTTACTCAGGAGCTAGCACAGATACGCAGTATTTT.

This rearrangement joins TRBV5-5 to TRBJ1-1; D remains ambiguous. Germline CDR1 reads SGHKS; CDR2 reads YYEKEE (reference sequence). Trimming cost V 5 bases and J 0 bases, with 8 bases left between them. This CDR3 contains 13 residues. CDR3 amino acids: CASRPRLNTEAFF. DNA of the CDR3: TGTGCCAGCAGGCCCAGGTTGAACACTGAAGCTTTCTTT.

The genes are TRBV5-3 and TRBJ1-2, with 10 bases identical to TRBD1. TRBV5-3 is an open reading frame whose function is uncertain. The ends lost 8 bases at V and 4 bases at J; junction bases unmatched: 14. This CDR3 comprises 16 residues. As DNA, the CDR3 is TGTGCCAGCTTACGGGACAGGGGATTGCGCGGCTATGGCTACACCTTC. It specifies CASLRDRGLRGYGYTF.

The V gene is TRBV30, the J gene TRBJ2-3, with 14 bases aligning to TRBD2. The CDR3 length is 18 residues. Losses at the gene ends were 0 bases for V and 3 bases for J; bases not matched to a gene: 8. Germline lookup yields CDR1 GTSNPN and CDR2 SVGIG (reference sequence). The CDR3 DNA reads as TGTGCCTGGAGTGTACGACTAGCGGGAGGGATGGGGACAGATACGCAGTATTTT. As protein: CAWSVRLAGGMGTDTQYF.

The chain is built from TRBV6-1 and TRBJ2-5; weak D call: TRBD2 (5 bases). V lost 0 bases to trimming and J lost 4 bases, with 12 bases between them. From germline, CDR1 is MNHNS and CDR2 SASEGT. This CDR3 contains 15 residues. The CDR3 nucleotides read TGTGCCAGCAGTGAAGCGCCCGGGATTGGAGAGACCCAGTACTTC. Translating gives CASSEAPGIGETQYF.

CDR3 sequence: CASSQPKDRVNEKLFF. The CDR3 DNA follows: TGCGCCAGCAGCCAACCGAAAGACAGGGTTAATGAAAAACTGTTTTTT. This chain links TRBV4-1 with TRBJ1-4, with 7 bases identical to TRBD1. CDR1 is MGHRA and CDR2 is YSYEKL in the germline V gene. Trimming took 2 bases from V and 4 from J; bases not matched to a gene: 7. The CDR3 covers 16 residues.

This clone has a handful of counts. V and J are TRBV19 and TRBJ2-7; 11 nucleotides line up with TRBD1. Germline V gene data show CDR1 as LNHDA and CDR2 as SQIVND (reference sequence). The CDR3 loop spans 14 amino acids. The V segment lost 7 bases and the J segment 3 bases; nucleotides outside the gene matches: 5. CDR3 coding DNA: TGTGCCAGTAACGCCGGGACAGGGGGCTACGAGCAGTACTTC. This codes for CASNAGTGGYEQYF.

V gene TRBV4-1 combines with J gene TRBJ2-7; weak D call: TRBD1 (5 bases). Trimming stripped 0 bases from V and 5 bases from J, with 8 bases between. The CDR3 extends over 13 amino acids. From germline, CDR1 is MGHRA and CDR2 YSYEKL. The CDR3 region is CASSQDRRDEQYF. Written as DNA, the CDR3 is TGCGCCAGCAGCCAAGACCGCAGGGACGAGCAGTACTTC.

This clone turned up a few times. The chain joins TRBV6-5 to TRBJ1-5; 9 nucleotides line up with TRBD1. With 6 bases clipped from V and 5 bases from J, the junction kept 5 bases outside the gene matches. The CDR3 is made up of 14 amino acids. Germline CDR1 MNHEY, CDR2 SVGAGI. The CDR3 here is CASRAGTGYQPQHF. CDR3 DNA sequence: TGTGCCAGCAGGGCAGGGACAGGGTATCAGCCCCAGCATTTT.

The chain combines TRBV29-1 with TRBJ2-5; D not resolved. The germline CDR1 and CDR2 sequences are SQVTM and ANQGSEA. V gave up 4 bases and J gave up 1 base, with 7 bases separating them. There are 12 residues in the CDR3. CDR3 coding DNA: TGCAGCGTTGTTGGCCTCCAAGAGACCCAGTACTTC. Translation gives CSVVGLQETQYF. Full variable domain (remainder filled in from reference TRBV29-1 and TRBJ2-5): SAVISQKPSRDICQRGTSLTIQCQVDSQVTMMFWYRQQPGQSLTLIATANQGSEATYESGFVIDKFPISRPNLTFSTLTVSNMSPEDSSIYLCSVVGLQETQYFGPGTRLLVL.

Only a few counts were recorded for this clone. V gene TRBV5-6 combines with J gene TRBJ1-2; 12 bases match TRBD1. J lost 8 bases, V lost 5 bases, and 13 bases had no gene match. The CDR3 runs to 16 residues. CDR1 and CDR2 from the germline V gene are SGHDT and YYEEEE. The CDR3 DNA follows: TGTGCCAGCAGAAGACGTCGGGACAGGGGGCAGCCAGGCTACACCTTC. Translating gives CASRRRRDRGQPGYTF.

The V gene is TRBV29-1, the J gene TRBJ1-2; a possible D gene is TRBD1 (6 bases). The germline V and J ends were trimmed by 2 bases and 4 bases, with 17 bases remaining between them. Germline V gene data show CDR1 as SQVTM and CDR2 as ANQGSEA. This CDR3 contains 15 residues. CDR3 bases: TGCAGCGTTGAACAGGGGCGCTCACCGGGCTATGGCTACACCTTC. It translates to CSVEQGRSPGYGYTF.

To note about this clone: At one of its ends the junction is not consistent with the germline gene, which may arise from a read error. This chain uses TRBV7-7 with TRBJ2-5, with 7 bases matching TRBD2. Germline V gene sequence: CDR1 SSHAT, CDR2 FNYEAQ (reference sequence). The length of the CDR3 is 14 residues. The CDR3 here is CASSLGTGGETQYF. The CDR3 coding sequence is TGTGCTAGCAGCTTAGGTACCGGGGGGGAGACCCAGTACTTC.

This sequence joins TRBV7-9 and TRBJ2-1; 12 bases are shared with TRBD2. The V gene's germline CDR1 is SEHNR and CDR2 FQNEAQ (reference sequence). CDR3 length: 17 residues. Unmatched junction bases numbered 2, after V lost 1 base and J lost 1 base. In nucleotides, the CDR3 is TGTGCCAGCAGCTTAGTAACTAGCGGGAGGTCCTACAATGAGCAGTTCTTC. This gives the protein CASSLVTSGRSYNEQFF.